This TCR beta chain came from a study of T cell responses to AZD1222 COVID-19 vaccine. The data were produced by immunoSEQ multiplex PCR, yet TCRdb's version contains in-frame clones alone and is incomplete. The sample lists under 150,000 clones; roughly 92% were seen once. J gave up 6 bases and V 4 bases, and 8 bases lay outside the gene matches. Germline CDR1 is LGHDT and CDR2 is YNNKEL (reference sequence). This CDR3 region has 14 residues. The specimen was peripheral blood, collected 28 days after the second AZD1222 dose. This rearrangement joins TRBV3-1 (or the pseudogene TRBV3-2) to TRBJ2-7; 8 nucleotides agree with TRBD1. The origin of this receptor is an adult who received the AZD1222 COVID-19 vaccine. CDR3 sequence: CASSRTDRATEQYF. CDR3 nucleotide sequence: TGTGCCAGCAGCCGAACGGACAGGGCGACCGAGCAGTACTTC.